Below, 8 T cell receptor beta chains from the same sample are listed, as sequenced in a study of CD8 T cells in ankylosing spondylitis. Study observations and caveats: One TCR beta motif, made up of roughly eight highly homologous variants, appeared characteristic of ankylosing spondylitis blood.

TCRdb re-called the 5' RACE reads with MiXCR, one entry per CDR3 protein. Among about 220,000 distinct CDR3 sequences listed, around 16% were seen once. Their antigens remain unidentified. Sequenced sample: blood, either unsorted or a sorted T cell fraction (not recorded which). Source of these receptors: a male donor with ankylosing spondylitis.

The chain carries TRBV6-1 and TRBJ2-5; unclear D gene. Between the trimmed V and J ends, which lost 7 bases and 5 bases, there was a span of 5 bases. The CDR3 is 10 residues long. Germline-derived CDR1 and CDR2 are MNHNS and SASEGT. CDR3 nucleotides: TGTGCCAGCACCCAGGAGACCCAGTACTTC. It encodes CASTQETQYF.

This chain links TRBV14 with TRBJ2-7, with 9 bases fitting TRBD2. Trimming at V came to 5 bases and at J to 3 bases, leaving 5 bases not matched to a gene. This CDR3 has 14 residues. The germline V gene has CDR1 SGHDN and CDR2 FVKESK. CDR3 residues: CASSAERGDYEQYF. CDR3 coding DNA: TGTGCCAGCAGCGCCGAGCGGGGGGACTACGAGCAGTACTTC.

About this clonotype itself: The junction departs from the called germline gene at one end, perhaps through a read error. The CDR3 bases are TGTGCCAGCAGTTTATCAGGGGGCTCTAGAAACACCATATATTTT. It encodes CASSLSGGSRNTIYF. V and J are TRBV27 and TRBJ1-3, with 7 bases lining up with TRBD1. This CDR3 is 15 amino acids long. Germline V CDR1 and CDR2: MNHEY, SMNVEV (reference sequence).

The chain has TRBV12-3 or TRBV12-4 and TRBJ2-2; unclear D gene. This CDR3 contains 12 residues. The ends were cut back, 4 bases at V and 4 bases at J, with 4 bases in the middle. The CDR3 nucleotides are TGTGCCAGCAGTTGGAGCACCGGGGAGCTGTTTTTT. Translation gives CASSWSTGELFF.

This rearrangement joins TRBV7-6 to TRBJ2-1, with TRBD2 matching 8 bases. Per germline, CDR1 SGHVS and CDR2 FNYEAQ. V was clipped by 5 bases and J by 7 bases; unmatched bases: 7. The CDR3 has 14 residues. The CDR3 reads CASSPGTRRNEQFF. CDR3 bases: TGTGCCAGCAGCCCTGGGACTAGACGGAATGAGCAGTTCTTC. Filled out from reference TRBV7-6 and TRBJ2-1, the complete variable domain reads GAGVSQSPRYKVTKRGQDVALRCDPISGHVSLYWYRQALGQGPEFLTYFNYEAQQDKSGLPNDRFSAERPEGSISTLTIQRTEQRDSAMYRCASSPGTRRNEQFFGPGTRLTVL.

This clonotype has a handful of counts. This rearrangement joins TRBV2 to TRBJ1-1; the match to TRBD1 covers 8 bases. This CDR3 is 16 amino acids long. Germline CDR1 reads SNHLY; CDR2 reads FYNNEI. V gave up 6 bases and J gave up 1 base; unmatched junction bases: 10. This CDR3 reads CASRETGARRNTEAFF. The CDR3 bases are TGTGCCAGCAGGGAGACAGGGGCGAGAAGGAACACTGAAGCTTTCTTT.

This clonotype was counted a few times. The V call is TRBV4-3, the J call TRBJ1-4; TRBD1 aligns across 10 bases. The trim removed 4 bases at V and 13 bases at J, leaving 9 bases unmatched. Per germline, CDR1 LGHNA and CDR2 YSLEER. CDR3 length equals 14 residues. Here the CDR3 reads CASSPSGQGGILFF. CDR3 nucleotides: TGCGCCAGCAGCCCGTCCGGACAGGGGGGTATACTGTTTTTT.

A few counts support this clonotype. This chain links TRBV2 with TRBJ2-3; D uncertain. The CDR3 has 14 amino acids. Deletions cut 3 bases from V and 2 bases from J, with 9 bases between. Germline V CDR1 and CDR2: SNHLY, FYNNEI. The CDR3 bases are TGTGCCAGCAGTGACTGGGATACCACAGATACGCAGTATTTT. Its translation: CASSDWDTTDTQYF.